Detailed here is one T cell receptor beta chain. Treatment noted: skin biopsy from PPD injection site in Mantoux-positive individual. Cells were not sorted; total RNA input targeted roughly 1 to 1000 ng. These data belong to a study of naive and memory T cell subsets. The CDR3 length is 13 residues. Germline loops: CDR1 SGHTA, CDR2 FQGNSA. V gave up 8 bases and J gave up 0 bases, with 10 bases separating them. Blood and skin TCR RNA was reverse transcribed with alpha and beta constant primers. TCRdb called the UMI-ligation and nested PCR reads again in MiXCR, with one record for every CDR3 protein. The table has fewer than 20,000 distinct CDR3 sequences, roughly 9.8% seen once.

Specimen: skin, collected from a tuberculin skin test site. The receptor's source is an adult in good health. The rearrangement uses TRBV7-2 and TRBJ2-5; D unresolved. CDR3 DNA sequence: TGTGCCAGCTCTCAACAGTACCAAGAGACCCAGTACTTC. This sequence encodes CASSQQYQETQYF.